This T cell receptor (beta chain) was identified in a study of PD-1 blockade in classical Hodgkin lymphoma (TCRdb year 2020). Regarding the study in general: Nivolumab dosing was 3 mg/kg intravenously every 2 weeks, continuing until either disease progression or unacceptable toxicity. To define a peripheral blood immune signature of response to PD-1 blockade in classical Hodgkin lymphoma, the study combined TCR beta sequencing with CyTOF. Study-level results and caveats: Baseline TCR diversity was reported to be lower in newly diagnosed patients than in healthy donors, and even lower in relapsed/refractory patients. Lower diversity was seen in patients whose nivolumab began less than 1 year after ASCT, and these patients were left out of later analyses so that immune reconstitution would not confound the results. The study covered only a single clinical trial cohort, and the causes of the repertoire differences, possibly disease activity or prior therapy, were still not defined. A significant rise by C4D1 was seen in CD4+ but not CD8+ TCR diversity (p=0.0027 vs p=0.16), with the rise being most apparent in complete responders (p=0.02). Baseline diversity similar to that of newly diagnosed patients was observed in trial patients achieving complete response, whereas significantly lower diversity was observed in partial responders and progressors.

The time point label here, explained by the study, means: cycle 2 day 1 (C2D1) of nivolumab. Relapse after autologous stem cell transplantation had occurred in all trial patients, and cohorts A, B and C were distinguished by prior brentuximab vedotin exposure. The trial cohort included some 53 patients with relapsed/refractory classical Hodgkin lymphoma, and each patient had a best overall response of complete response, partial response or progressive disease. Trial patients were treated with single-agent nivolumab in the multi-cohort phase II CheckMate 205 trial. An independent review committee assessed best overall response by applying the 2007 International Working Group response criteria. Trial PBMCs were collected immediately before nivolumab initiation (C1D1) and during therapy at cycle 2 day 1 and cycle 4 day 1. Peripheral blood was collected in 8 mL Vacutainer Cell Preparation Tubes, from which PBMCs were isolated by centrifugation and then cryopreserved.

Spanning cysteine to phenylalanine, the CDR3 consists of 14 amino acids. Of the read, only the CDR3 DNA is kept; its 42 bases are in frame from base 1. The CDR1 and CDR2 encoded by the germline V gene (reference sequence) are SGHKS and YYEKEE. Trimming at the junction amounts to 2 bases on V and 10 bases on J, and the germline ends lie 13 bases apart. Genomic DNA was extracted with the Qiagen DNeasy kit from unsorted PBMCs and from negatively selected CD4+ and CD8+ fractions. Amplification of TCR beta CDR3 regions was done by immunoSEQ multiplex PCR with primers that anneal to V and J segments. A synthetic immune receptor repertoire was used to minimize amplification bias, and any residual bias was removed computationally once sequencing was done. The study's own analysis went as follows. Repertoire diversity was quantified as the Shannon entropy index using custom Python scripts. Unsorted, CD4+ and CD8+ repertoires were analyzed separately, except for combined analyses in which CD4+ and CD8+ sequences were merged in silico. Clonal expansion was defined as a frequency increase of at least 2-fold after treatment compared with C1D1, and clones undetected at baseline were assigned a pseudocount of 0.5. Singleton clones were defined as clones with 0 or 1 copy at C1D1, and non-singleton clones were defined as clones with 2 or more copies. Clones expanded in unsorted samples were labelled as CD4+, CD8+ or unknown by matching protein sequences in sorted samples from the same patient. Wilcoxon tests on paired samples were used to test changes in diversity from C1D1 to C4D1. Here the immuneACCESS table is served through TCRdb, limited to in-frame sequences with V and J called. Missing clones are a known gap in these copies; in checked studies unresolved V genes cover under half, and the rest lacks a known reason. Clone size and the V and J calls come from that table; the DNA yielded D and trimming. Present in this sample are approximately 100,000 clones, around nine tenths of which were seen just once. The top ten clonotypes cover about 7.1% of the sample.

Note on this clone: No antigen is known for it. Qualities for individual bases were not recorded, and no much larger clone is one base off.

The chain is assembled from TRBV5-5 and TRBJ1-6; the D gene is unclear. Here the sequenced sample was peripheral blood mononuclear cells (PBMCs), taken before the second cycle of nivolumab. The sequence derives from a human donor with classical Hodgkin lymphoma. This receptor has the CDR3 CASSFIYRGSPLHF. The nucleotide sequence is TGTGCCAGCAGCTTTATTTATCGGGGATCACCCCTCCACTTT.